Listed below are T cell receptor beta chains from one sample, sequenced in a study of T cells expressing NK-cell markers. For each CDR3 protein, TCRdb gives one entry from its re-call of the 5' RACE reads, without DNA. The repertoire table contains 300,000 to 450,000 distinct CDR3 sequences. The sequencing sample was made of blood T cells: a sorted CD56 or NKG2C T cell subset, CD4+ or CD8+ T cells, or bulk PBMC T cells (not recorded which). Receptor source: a man aged 18-75 years in good health. Both conserved end residues are part of each CDR3.

j_gene	v_gene	CDR3aa
TRBJ2-1	TRBV6-5	CASSYDDRAYNEQFF
TRBJ2-3	TRBV7-8	CASSPRSKAGIRDTQYF
TRBJ1-6	TRBV29-1	CSVGPDGNSPLHF
TRBJ1-4	TRBV20-1	CSAGRVRDEKLFF
TRBJ2-3	TRBV10-3	CAISAAGGTDTQYF
TRBJ1-5	TRBV4-1	CASSQGIEGVNQPQHF
TRBJ1-4	TRBV29-1	CSARDSANEKLFF
TRBJ2-1	TRBV15	CATSREIAGVSSYNEQFF
TRBJ1-2	TRBV5-1	CASSLGVTGGNYGYTF
TRBJ1-5	TRBV6-2/TRBV6-3	CASTSRRDSFVNQPQHF